These T cell receptor beta chains were read from a single sample in a study of identifying expanded T cells in peripheral blood. Only in-frame clones appear in the TCRdb table, and some are missing; sequencing was by immunoSEQ multiplex PCR. The repertoire holds tens of thousands of clones, with roughly 88% as singletons. Sequenced sample: blood. The receptors stem from a person between 18 and 69 years old in good health. The CDR3 runs from the conserved cysteine through the conserved F or W. A D gene is named only where the DNA matches it firmly.

CDR3 protein: CASSSGNNQPQHF
V gene: TRBV6-5
J gene: TRBJ1-5
D gene: .

CDR3 protein: CASSPRTVGSYTF
V gene: TRBV6-5
J gene: TRBJ1-2
D gene: .

CDR3 protein: CASRAGTGRNTEAFF
V gene: TRBV2
J gene: TRBJ1-1
D gene: TRBD1

CDR3 protein: CASSPGDYNEQFF
V gene: TRBV25-1
J gene: TRBJ2-1
D gene: .

CDR3 protein: CASSLVDRKNTEAFF
V gene: TRBV5-6
J gene: TRBJ1-1
D gene: TRBD1

CDR3 protein: CASSLAPANYGYTF
V gene: TRBV7-6
J gene: TRBJ1-2
D gene: .

CDR3 protein: CASSLGQGLTEAFF
V gene: TRBV5-1
J gene: TRBJ1-1
D gene: .

CDR3 protein: CASSHSSGRAGSYNEQFF
V gene: TRBV4-1
J gene: TRBJ2-1
D gene: TRBD2

CDR3 protein: CASSLVDWPNEQFF
V gene: TRBV7-6
J gene: TRBJ2-1
D gene: .

CDR3 protein: CASSLGRSGGPYNEQFF
V gene: TRBV11-3
J gene: TRBJ2-1
D gene: .

CDR3 protein: CAISRQGGRTDTQYF
V gene: TRBV10-3
J gene: TRBJ2-3
D gene: TRBD1

CDR3 protein: CSVEDRPVVGANVLTF
V gene: TRBV29-1
J gene: TRBJ2-6
D gene: .

CDR3 protein: CASTPPGRDTEAFF
V gene: TRBV11-2
J gene: TRBJ1-1
D gene: .

CDR3 protein: CASSVGGTKLFF
V gene: TRBV2
J gene: TRBJ1-4
D gene: .

CDR3 protein: CASSLGSGSARTDTQYF
V gene: TRBV7-2
J gene: TRBJ2-3
D gene: TRBD2

CDR3 protein: CASSEGGLPFYNEQFF
V gene: TRBV7-2
J gene: TRBJ2-1
D gene: .

CDR3 protein: CASSLDWALSDAEAFF
V gene: TRBV7-9
J gene: TRBJ1-1
D gene: .

CDR3 protein: CASSTRRDLEQFF
V gene: TRBV11-2
J gene: TRBJ2-1
D gene: .

CDR3 protein: CASSFGALQGAPGYTF
V gene: TRBV5-1
J gene: TRBJ1-2
D gene: TRBD1

CDR3 protein: CASSLRGATNSPLHF
V gene: TRBV9
J gene: TRBJ1-6
D gene: .

CDR3 protein: CASSLNGENYGYTF
V gene: TRBV18
J gene: TRBJ1-2
D gene: .

CDR3 protein: CASSLGGENYGYTF
V gene: TRBV7-9
J gene: TRBJ1-2
D gene: .

CDR3 protein: CASSPGTGPWWGYTF
V gene: TRBV9
J gene: TRBJ1-2
D gene: TRBD1

CDR3 protein: CASSQESPGRRGYTF
V gene: TRBV4-3
J gene: TRBJ1-2
D gene: .

CDR3 protein: CSVGKTGFQETQYF
V gene: TRBV29-1
J gene: TRBJ2-5
D gene: TRBD1

CDR3 protein: CASSPVTENTGELFF
V gene: TRBV5-5
J gene: TRBJ2-2
D gene: .

CDR3 protein: CASSKDSYEQYF
V gene: TRBV6-1
J gene: TRBJ2-7
D gene: .

CDR3 protein: CASSQDPPPAETQYF
V gene: TRBV4-3
J gene: TRBJ2-5
D gene: .

CDR3 protein: CASSYGTSTSDTQYF
V gene: TRBV5-4
J gene: TRBJ2-3
D gene: TRBD2

CDR3 protein: CASSLRVGRGGNYGYTF
V gene: TRBV28
J gene: TRBJ1-2
D gene: .

CDR3 protein: CASSFGHSSYNSPLHF
V gene: TRBV11-2
J gene: TRBJ1-6
D gene: .

CDR3 protein: CASSMGQVKVTDTQYF
V gene: TRBV19
J gene: TRBJ2-3
D gene: TRBD1

CDR3 protein: CASSLGRAYTEAFF
V gene: TRBV11-3
J gene: TRBJ1-1
D gene: .

CDR3 protein: CASRGGLAGGRVYEQYF
V gene: TRBV5-6
J gene: TRBJ2-7
D gene: TRBD2

CDR3 protein: CASSQGTSGRRNEQFF
V gene: TRBV4-2
J gene: TRBJ2-1
D gene: TRBD2

CDR3 protein: CASSLEPRAITNEKLFF
V gene: TRBV5-1
J gene: TRBJ1-4
D gene: .

CDR3 protein: CASSQDSQGDSYEQYF
V gene: TRBV4-3
J gene: .
D gene: .

CDR3 protein: CASARIVGSPMGYTF
V gene: TRBV5-4
J gene: TRBJ1-2
D gene: .

CDR3 protein: CASSPLQGDTEAFF
V gene: TRBV5-8
J gene: TRBJ1-1
D gene: TRBD1

CDR3 protein: CASSLRDRLNTGELFF
V gene: TRBV5-1
J gene: TRBJ2-2
D gene: TRBD1

CDR3 protein: CAWGGRTGELFF
V gene: TRBV30
J gene: TRBJ2-2
D gene: .

CDR3 protein: CASSRGWAYEQFF
V gene: TRBV6-5
J gene: TRBJ2-1
D gene: .